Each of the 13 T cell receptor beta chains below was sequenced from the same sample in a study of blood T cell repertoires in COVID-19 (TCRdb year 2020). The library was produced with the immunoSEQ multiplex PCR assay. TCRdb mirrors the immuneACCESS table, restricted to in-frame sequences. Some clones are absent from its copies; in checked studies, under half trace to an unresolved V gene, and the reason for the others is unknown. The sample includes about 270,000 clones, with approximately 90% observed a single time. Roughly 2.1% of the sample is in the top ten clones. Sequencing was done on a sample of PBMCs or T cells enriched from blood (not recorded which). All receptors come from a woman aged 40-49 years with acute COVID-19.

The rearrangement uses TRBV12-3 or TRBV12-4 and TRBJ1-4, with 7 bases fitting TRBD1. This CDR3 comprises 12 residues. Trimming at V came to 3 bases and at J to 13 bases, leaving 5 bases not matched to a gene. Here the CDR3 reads CASSFWTGGLFF. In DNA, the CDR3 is TGTGCCAGCAGTTTCTGGACAGGTGGACTGTTTTTT.

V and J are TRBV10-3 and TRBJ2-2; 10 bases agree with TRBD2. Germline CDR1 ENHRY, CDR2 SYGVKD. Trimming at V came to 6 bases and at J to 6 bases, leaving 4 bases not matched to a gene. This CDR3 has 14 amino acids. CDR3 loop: CAISASGRAGELFF. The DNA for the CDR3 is TGTGCCATCAGCGCGAGCGGGAGGGCCGGGGAGCTGTTTTTT.

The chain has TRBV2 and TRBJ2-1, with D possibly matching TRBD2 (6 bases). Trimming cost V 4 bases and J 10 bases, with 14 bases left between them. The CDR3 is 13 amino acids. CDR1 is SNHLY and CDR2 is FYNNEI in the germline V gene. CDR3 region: CASSAGGAGEQFF. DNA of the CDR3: TGTGCCAGCAGTGCCGGCGGCGCGGGGGAGCAGTTCTTC. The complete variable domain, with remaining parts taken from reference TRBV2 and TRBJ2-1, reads EPEVTQTPSHQVTQMGQEVILRCVPISNHLYFYWYRQILGQKVEFLVSFYNNEISEKSEIFDDQFSVERPDGSNFTLKIRSTKLEDSAMYFCASSAGGAGEQFFGPGTRLTVL.

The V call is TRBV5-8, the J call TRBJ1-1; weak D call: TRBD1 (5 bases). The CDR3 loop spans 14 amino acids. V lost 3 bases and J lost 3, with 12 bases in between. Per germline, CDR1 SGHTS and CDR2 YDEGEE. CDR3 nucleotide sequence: TGTGCCAGCAGCTCATATAGCAGGGACACTGAAGCTTTCTTT. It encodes CASSSYSRDTEAFF.

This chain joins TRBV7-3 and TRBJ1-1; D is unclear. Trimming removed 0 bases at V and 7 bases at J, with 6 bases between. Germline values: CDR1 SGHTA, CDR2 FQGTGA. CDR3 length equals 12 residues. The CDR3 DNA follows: TGTGCCAGCAGCTTAACCGGGAGTGAAGCTTTCTTT. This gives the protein CASSLTGSEAFF.

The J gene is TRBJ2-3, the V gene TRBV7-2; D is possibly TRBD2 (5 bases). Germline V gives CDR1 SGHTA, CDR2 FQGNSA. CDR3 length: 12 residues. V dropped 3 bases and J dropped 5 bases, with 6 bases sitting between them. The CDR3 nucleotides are TGTGCCAGCAGCTTCCGGGGAGATACGCAGTATTTT. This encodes CASSFRGDTQYF.

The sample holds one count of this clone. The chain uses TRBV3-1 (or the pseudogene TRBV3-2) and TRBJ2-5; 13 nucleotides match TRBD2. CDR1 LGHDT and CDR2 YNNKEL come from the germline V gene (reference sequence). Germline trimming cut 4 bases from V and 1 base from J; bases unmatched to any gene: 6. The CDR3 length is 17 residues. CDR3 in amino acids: CASSLTSGGPRQETQYF. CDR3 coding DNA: TGTGCCAGCAGCCTGACTAGCGGGGGGCCCCGCCAAGAGACCCAGTACTTC.

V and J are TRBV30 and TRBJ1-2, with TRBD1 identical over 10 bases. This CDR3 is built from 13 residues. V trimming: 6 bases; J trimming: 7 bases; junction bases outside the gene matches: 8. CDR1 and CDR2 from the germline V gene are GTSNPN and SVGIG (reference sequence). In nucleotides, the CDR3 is TGTGCCTGCCCAAGGACAGGGGGGCCTGGCTACACCTTC. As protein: CACPRTGGPGYTF.

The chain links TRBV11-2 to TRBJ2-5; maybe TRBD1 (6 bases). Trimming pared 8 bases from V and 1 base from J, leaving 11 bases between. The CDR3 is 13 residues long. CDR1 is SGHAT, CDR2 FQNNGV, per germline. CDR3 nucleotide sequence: TGTGCCAGCGGACACAGGGCCCAAGAGACCCAGTACTTC. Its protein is CASGHRAQETQYF.

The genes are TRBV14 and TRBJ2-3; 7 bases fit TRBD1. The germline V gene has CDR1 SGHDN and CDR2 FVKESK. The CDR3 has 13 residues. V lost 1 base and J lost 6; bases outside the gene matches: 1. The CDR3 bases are TGTGCCAGCAGCCAAGGCAGGGGGGATACGCAGTATTTT. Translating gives CASSQGRGDTQYF.

The DNA for the CDR3 is TGTGCCAGCAGCCTCTCGGGGGTTGGGACAGATACGCAGTATTTT. It specifies CASSLSGVGTDTQYF. This chain joins TRBV7-3 and TRBJ2-3; D may be TRBD2 (6 bases). The CDR3 length is 15 residues. Per the germline V gene, CDR1 is SGHTA and CDR2 is FQGTGA. Trimming removed 5 bases from V and 3 bases from J, with 15 bases in between.

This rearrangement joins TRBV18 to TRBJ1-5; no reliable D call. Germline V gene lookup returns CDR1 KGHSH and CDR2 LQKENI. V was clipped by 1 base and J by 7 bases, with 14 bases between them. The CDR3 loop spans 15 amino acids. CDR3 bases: TGTGCCAGCTCACCACGGCCCAACCTCGGGCAGCCCCAGCATTTT. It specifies CASSPRPNLGQPQHF.

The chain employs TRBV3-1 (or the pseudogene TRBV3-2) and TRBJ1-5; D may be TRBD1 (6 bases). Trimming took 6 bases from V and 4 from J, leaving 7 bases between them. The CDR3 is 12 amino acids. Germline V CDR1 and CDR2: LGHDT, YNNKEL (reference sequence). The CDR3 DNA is TGTGCCAGCAGTAGGGGGAATCAGCCCCAGCATTTT. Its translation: CASSRGNQPQHF.